This T cell receptor beta chain was found in a study of cytomegalovirus exposure and HLA in healthy donors. Use of 60 Vbeta and 13 Jbeta primers characterized the PCR. The table came from immunoSEQ multiplex PCR; TCRdb's copy has only in-frame clones and leaves some out. The top ten clones hold around 4.5% of a sample with under 200,000 clones, about two thirds of them seen once. The study's findings and limits: Through in vitro validation, three CMV-associated chains were shown to be specific for CMV antigens.

Of note for this clone: Its antigen is unknown.

The V and J ends lost 7 bases and 4 bases, in that order; junction bases with no gene match: 7. Germline assignment: CDR1 MNHEY and CDR2 SVGAGI. This CDR3 spans 13 amino acids. The chain has TRBV6-5 and TRBJ2-7; TRBD1 agrees at 7 bases. Material: PBMCs. This TCR was sampled from a woman younger than 30 in good health and CMV-seropositive. The CDR3 loop reads CASTQGSGYEQYF. As DNA, the CDR3 is TGTGCCAGCACACAGGGGAGCGGTTACGAGCAGTACTTC.